This is a list of T cell receptor beta chains from one sample in a study of T-cell memory formation after mild COVID-19. TCRdb re-analysed the 5' RACE reads in MiXCR, keeping a single row per CDR3 protein. This sample has a few hundred thousand distinct CDR3 sequences, with around 20% found just once. The sample comprised PBMCs or a T cell subset sorted from them (not recorded which). The receptor set was obtained from an adult woman who had mild COVID-19 (a few samples of this study predate the infection). Cell type and time point are not known. Each CDR3 is given with its conserved first and last residue. Each record gives: clone size, J gene, V gene, D gene, CDR3 protein, CDR3 DNA. D genes are given only for firm matches. Expanded clones are given a class, and other clones once, few, many or no size at all.

abundance: few; j_gene: TRBJ2-2; v_gene: TRBV7-2; d_gene: TRBD2; CDR3aa: CASSTRASGSYRAGELFF; CDR3nt: TGTGCCAGCAGCACCCGGGCTAGCGGGAGTTACAGGGCCGGGGAGCTGTTTTTT
abundance: few; j_gene: TRBJ2-1; v_gene: TRBV11-1; d_gene: TRBD1; CDR3aa: CASSLLGTGAMPNEQFF; CDR3nt: TGTGCCAGCAGCTTGTTGGGGACAGGGGCGATGCCCAATGAGCAGTTCTTC
abundance: .; j_gene: TRBJ2-5; v_gene: TRBV30; d_gene: .; CDR3aa: CAGGAGGQETQYF; CDR3nt: TGTGCCGGAGGGGCCGGGGGACAAGAGACCCAGTACTTC
abundance: .; j_gene: TRBJ2-3; v_gene: TRBV29-1; d_gene: TRBD2; CDR3aa: CSVGRETNTDTQYF; CDR3nt: TGCAGCGTGGGGCGGGAGACCAACACAGATACGCAGTATTTT
abundance: few; j_gene: TRBJ1-2; v_gene: TRBV7-9; d_gene: .; CDR3aa: CASTITLGYTF; CDR3nt: TGTGCCAGCACCATTACACTTGGCTACACCTTC
abundance: .; j_gene: TRBJ2-1; v_gene: TRBV20-1; d_gene: .; CDR3aa: CSASNSVGYNEQFF; CDR3nt: TGCAGTGCTAGTAATAGCGTTGGCTACAATGAGCAGTTCTTC
abundance: .; j_gene: TRBJ2-2; v_gene: TRBV18; d_gene: TRBD1; CDR3aa: CASSPYRGDAGELFF; CDR3nt: TGTGCCAGCTCTCCCTACAGGGGAGATGCCGGGGAGCTGTTTTTT
abundance: .; j_gene: TRBJ1-1; v_gene: TRBV20-1; d_gene: .; CDR3aa: CSAPARTQKGEAFF; CDR3nt: TGCAGTGCTCCCGCGAGGACACAGAAGGGTGAAGCTTTCTTT
abundance: .; j_gene: TRBJ1-4; v_gene: TRBV4-3; d_gene: .; CDR3aa: CASSPSGGLSEKLFF; CDR3nt: TGCGCCAGCAGCCCTTCGGGGGGTTTAAGTGAAAAACTGTTTTTT
abundance: .; j_gene: TRBJ2-7; v_gene: TRBV3-1; d_gene: .; CDR3aa: CASSQDRAIYEQYF; CDR3nt: TGTGCCAGCAGCCAAGATCGGGCGATCTACGAGCAGTACTTC
abundance: .; j_gene: TRBJ2-1; v_gene: TRBV5-6; d_gene: .; CDR3aa: CASSSAPASYNEQFF; CDR3nt: TGTGCCAGCAGCTCTGCCCCCGCCTCCTACAATGAGCAGTTCTTC
abundance: few; j_gene: TRBJ2-5; v_gene: TRBV4-3; d_gene: .; CDR3aa: CASSQDLMAEETQYF; CDR3nt: TGCGCCAGCAGCCAAGATCTAATGGCAGAAGAGACCCAGTACTTC
abundance: few; j_gene: TRBJ2-3; v_gene: TRBV6-2/TRBV6-3; d_gene: .; CDR3aa: CASRKDFGRDTQYF; CDR3nt: TGTGCCAGCAGGAAGGATTTCGGCCGCGATACGCAGTATTTT
abundance: .; j_gene: TRBJ2-7; v_gene: TRBV12-3/TRBV12-4; d_gene: TRBD2; CDR3aa: CASSRSGAGGHEQYF; CDR3nt: TGTGCCAGCAGCCGCTCGGGTGCGGGGGGCCACGAGCAGTACTTC
abundance: few; j_gene: TRBJ2-4; v_gene: TRBV25-1; d_gene: .; CDR3aa: CASSEGSQYVKNIQYF; CDR3nt: TGTGCCAGCAGTGAAGGCTCGCAGTATGTCAAAAACATTCAGTACTTC
abundance: once; j_gene: TRBJ2-2; v_gene: TRBV6-5; d_gene: TRBD1; CDR3aa: CASSPRQGELNGELFF; CDR3nt: TGTGCCAGCAGCCCCAGACAGGGGGAATTAAACGGGGAGCTGTTTTTT
abundance: .; j_gene: TRBJ1-2; v_gene: TRBV7-9; d_gene: .; CDR3aa: CASSLGRPLYTF; CDR3nt: TGTGCCAGCAGCTTAGGAAGACCGCTCTACACCTTC
abundance: few; j_gene: TRBJ1-1; v_gene: TRBV12-3/TRBV12-4; d_gene: .; CDR3aa: CASSTTWQDTEAFF; CDR3nt: TGTGCCAGCAGTACCACCTGGCAGGATACTGAAGCTTTCTTT
abundance: .; j_gene: TRBJ2-3; v_gene: TRBV12-3/TRBV12-4; d_gene: TRBD2; CDR3aa: CASIAGTTDTQYF; CDR3nt: TGTGCCAGCATAGCGGGGACCACAGATACGCAGTATTTT
abundance: once; j_gene: TRBJ2-7; v_gene: TRBV27; d_gene: .; CDR3aa: CASSLIGGAGEQYF; CDR3nt: TGTGCCAGCAGTTTGATTGGGGGGGCCGGCGAGCAGTACTTC
abundance: many; j_gene: TRBJ1-2; v_gene: TRBV7-9; d_gene: TRBD1; CDR3aa: CASSLGQGYGYTF; CDR3nt: TGTGCCAGCAGCTTGGGACAGGGGTATGGCTACACCTTC
abundance: .; j_gene: TRBJ1-1; v_gene: TRBV27; d_gene: TRBD1; CDR3aa: CASSFLLQGPTEAFF; CDR3nt: TGTGCCAGCAGTTTCCTTCTACAGGGGCCCACTGAAGCTTTCTTT
abundance: .; j_gene: TRBJ1-1; v_gene: TRBV6-5; d_gene: .; CDR3aa: CASRGAGGGAEAFF; CDR3nt: TGTGCCAGCAGGGGGGCTGGTGGTGGCGCTGAAGCTTTCTTT
abundance: few; j_gene: TRBJ2-7; v_gene: TRBV3-1; d_gene: TRBD1; CDR3aa: CASSRDRTSYEQYF; CDR3nt: TGTGCCAGCAGCCGGGACAGGACTTCCTACGAGCAGTACTTC
abundance: .; j_gene: TRBJ2-5; v_gene: TRBV12-3/TRBV12-4; d_gene: TRBD2; CDR3aa: CASSFPSGGSTAETQYF; CDR3nt: TGTGCCAGCAGCTTTCCCTCGGGGGGATCGACAGCAGAGACCCAGTACTTC
abundance: .; j_gene: TRBJ1-3; v_gene: TRBV20-1; d_gene: .; CDR3aa: CSALQGNPSGNTIYF; CDR3nt: TGCAGTGCTTTACAGGGAAACCCCTCTGGAAACACCATATATTTT
abundance: once; j_gene: TRBJ2-1; v_gene: TRBV6-5; d_gene: TRBD2; CDR3aa: CASRYGLAGANEQFF; CDR3nt: TGTGCCAGCAGATACGGACTAGCGGGAGCCAATGAGCAGTTCTTC
abundance: few; j_gene: TRBJ1-1; v_gene: TRBV4-3; d_gene: .; CDR3aa: CASSRGQNQLSFF; CDR3nt: TGCGCCAGCAGCCGCGGACAGAACCAGCTCAGTTTCTTT
abundance: .; j_gene: TRBJ1-5; v_gene: TRBV6-5; d_gene: .; CDR3aa: CASPGSNQPQHF; CDR3nt: TGTGCCAGCCCAGGCTCAAATCAGCCCCAGCATTTT
abundance: .; j_gene: TRBJ1-6; v_gene: TRBV7-2; d_gene: .; CDR3aa: CASSLAPGPLHF; CDR3nt: TGTGCCAGCAGCTTAGCGCCAGGACCCCTCCACTTT
abundance: many; j_gene: TRBJ1-5; v_gene: TRBV20-1; d_gene: .; CDR3aa: CSARDQGRPDQPQHF; CDR3nt: TGCAGTGCTAGAGATCAGGGGAGACCCGATCAGCCCCAGCATTTT
abundance: few; j_gene: TRBJ2-1; v_gene: TRBV29-1; d_gene: TRBD2; CDR3aa: CSVNGLAGGNEQFF; CDR3nt: TGCAGCGTTAACGGACTAGCGGGGGGTAATGAGCAGTTCTTC
abundance: .; j_gene: TRBJ1-1; v_gene: TRBV5-6; d_gene: TRBD1; CDR3aa: CASSLGQGAIRNTEAFF; CDR3nt: TGTGCCAGCAGCTTGGGACAGGGGGCGATTAGGAACACTGAAGCTTTCTTT
abundance: .; j_gene: TRBJ1-2; v_gene: TRBV3-1; d_gene: .; CDR3aa: CASSQVQGRGYTF; CDR3nt: TGTGCCAGCAGCCAAGTCCAGGGACGCGGCTACACCTTC
abundance: .; j_gene: TRBJ2-5; v_gene: TRBV5-1; d_gene: .; CDR3aa: CASSSTGTGTQYF; CDR3nt: TGCGCCAGCAGCTCGACAGGTACAGGGACCCAGTACTTC
abundance: few; j_gene: TRBJ2-7; v_gene: TRBV9; d_gene: .; CDR3aa: CASSVAGPDTNEQYF; CDR3nt: TGTGCCAGCAGCGTAGCTGGTCCGGACACCAACGAGCAGTACTTC
abundance: .; j_gene: TRBJ2-1; v_gene: TRBV4-1; d_gene: TRBD1; CDR3aa: CASSQVPGGDYNEQFF; CDR3nt: TGCGCCAGCAGCCAAGTTCCAGGGGGTGACTACAATGAGCAGTTCTTC
abundance: .; j_gene: TRBJ2-3; v_gene: TRBV19; d_gene: .; CDR3aa: CASSILRLTDTQYF; CDR3nt: TGTGCCAGTAGTATACTAAGGCTCACAGATACGCAGTATTTT